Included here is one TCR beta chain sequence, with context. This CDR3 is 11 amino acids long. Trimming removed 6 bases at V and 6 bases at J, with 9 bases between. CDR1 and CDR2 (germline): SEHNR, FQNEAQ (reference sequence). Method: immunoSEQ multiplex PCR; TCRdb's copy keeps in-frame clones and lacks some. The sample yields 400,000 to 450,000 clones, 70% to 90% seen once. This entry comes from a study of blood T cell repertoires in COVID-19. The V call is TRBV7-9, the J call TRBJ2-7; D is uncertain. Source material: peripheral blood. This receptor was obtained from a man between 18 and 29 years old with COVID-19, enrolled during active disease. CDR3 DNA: TGTGCCAGCAGTCTGAGTAGCGAGCAGTACTTC. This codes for CASSLSSEQYF.